The entry below gives a single T cell receptor (beta chain) sequence along with its context. The length of the CDR3 is 14 residues. The junction had 4 bases not matched to a gene; V was cut back by 6 bases and J by 7 bases. Germline V CDR1 and CDR2: KGHSH, LQKENI. The entry originates in a study of cytomegalovirus exposure and HLA in healthy donors. The PCR used 60 Vbeta and 13 Jbeta primers. The table came from immunoSEQ multiplex PCR; TCRdb's copy has only in-frame clones and leaves some out. The data show 130,000 to 150,000 clones, around 75% seen once. This chain uses TRBV18 with TRBJ1-4; 11 nucleotides align to TRBD1. The sequence came from a woman younger than 35 in good health and CMV-seronegative. The specimen sequenced was PBMCs. CDR3 DNA: TGTGCCAGCTCGCGGACAGGGGGCCTTGAAAAACTGTTTTTT. Translation: CASSRTGGLEKLFF.